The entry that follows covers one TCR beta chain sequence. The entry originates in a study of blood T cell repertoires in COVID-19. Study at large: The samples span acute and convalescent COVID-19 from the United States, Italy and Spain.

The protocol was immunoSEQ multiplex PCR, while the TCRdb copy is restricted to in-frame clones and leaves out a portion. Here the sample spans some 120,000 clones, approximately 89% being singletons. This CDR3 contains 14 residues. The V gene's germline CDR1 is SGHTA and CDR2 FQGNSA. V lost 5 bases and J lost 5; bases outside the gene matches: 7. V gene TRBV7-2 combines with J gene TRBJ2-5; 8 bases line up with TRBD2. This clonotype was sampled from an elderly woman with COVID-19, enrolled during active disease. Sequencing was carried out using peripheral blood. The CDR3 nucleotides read TGTGCCAGCAGCGGCCCGGGGGGGTTTGAGACCCAGTACTTC. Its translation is CASSGPGGFETQYF. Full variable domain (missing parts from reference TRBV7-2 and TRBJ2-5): GAGVSQSPSNKVTEKGKDVELRCDPISGHTALYWYRQSLGQGLEFLIYFQGNSAPDKSGLPSDRFSAERTGGSVSTLTIQRTQQEDSAVYLCASSGPGGFETQYFGPGTRLLVL.